This T cell receptor beta chain was sequenced in a study of T-cell reconstitution after alpha-beta-depleted transplantation in children. Germline V CDR1 and CDR2: ENHRY, SYGVKD. This CDR3 has 12 amino acids. Trimming took 5 bases from V and 7 from J, leaving 12 bases between them. This sample's TCRbeta library carried unique molecular identifier barcodes. MiXCR was run by TCRdb on the PCR reads, yielding one entry per CDR3 protein. This table has about 500,000 distinct CDR3 sequences, around a third appearing once. This clonotype originated in a human donor who donated a stem cell graft to a child with aplastic anemia. The sequencing here drew on PBMCs from the stem cell graft donor, taken from the stem cell graft. V gene TRBV10-3 combines with J gene TRBJ2-7; D may be TRBD1 (7 bases). CDR3 in DNA: TGTGCCATCAGTCCGACAGGGAGGGAGCAGTACGTC. Amino acids: CAISPTGREQYV.